The 22 T cell receptor beta chains below all came from one sample that was sequenced in a study of shared clonotypes between healthy human individuals. Sequenced by immunoSEQ multiplex PCR; TCRdb stores in-frame clones only, minus some. In the table there are a few million clones, approximately 90% of which are singletons. The material sequenced was naive CD4+ T cells sorted from blood. Subset described: CD45RA+ positively selected. All receptors derive from a man aged 18 to 30 in good health.

The chain links TRBV15 to TRBJ1-3; 10 nucleotides line up with TRBD1. CDR1 and CDR2 (germline): LNHNV, YYDKDF (reference sequence). There are 16 residues in the CDR3. V lost 1 base to trimming and J lost 0 bases; unmatched junction nucleotides: 0. The chain's CDR3 is CATSRGTGGSGNTIYF. CDR3 bases: TGTGCCACCAGCAGAGGGACAGGGGGCTCTGGAAACACCATATATTTT.

J is TRBJ2-5 and V is TRBV29-1, with D tentatively TRBD1 (6 bases). Trimming took 5 bases from V and 0 from J, leaving 10 bases between them. CDR1 is SQVTM, CDR2 ANQGSEA, per germline. The CDR3 sequence is 13 residues long. The CDR3 region has the DNA TGCAGCGTTACAGGGATGCACCAAGAGACCCAGTACTTC. It yields the protein CSVTGMHQETQYF.

The chain is built from TRBV28 and TRBJ2-3; no reliable D call. The CDR3 covers 13 residues. The V gene lost 7 bases and the J gene lost 3 bases, with 11 bases spanning the gap. Looked up from germline, CDR1 is MDHEN and CDR2 is SYDVKM. CDR3 protein: CASTRTGTDTQYF. The CDR3 DNA reads as TGTGCCAGCACTCGGACCGGGACAGATACGCAGTATTTT.

The chain has TRBV9 and TRBJ2-5, with TRBD1 matching 12 bases. CDR1 SGDLS and CDR2 YYNGEE come from the germline V gene. The V segment lost 3 bases and the J segment 5 bases; nucleotides outside the gene matches: 11. This CDR3 contains 17 residues. The DNA of the CDR3 is TGTGCCAGCAGCGCCTCCTCGGGACAGGGGGCATGGGAGACCCAGTACTTC. Translated: CASSASSGQGAWETQYF.

The chain employs TRBV28 and TRBJ2-1, with 10 bases fitting TRBD2. CDR1 and CDR2 (germline): MDHEN, SYDVKM. The trim removed 3 bases at V and 7 bases at J, leaving 15 bases unmatched. This CDR3 is 18 amino acids long. As DNA, the CDR3 is TGTGCCAGCAGTTTGATGTCAAATACCGGGACTAGCGTGAATGAGCAGTTCTTC. It encodes CASSLMSNTGTSVNEQFF.

This clone was counted once. The chain joins TRBV7-6 to TRBJ2-1, with a possible D match to TRBD1 (6 bases). The V end lost 1 base, the J end lost 5 bases, and 12 bases lay between the germline ends. The CDR3 has 15 residues. Looked up from germline, CDR1 is SGHVS and CDR2 is FNYEAQ. CDR3 amino acids: CASSLGWGRDNEQFF. DNA of the CDR3: TGTGCCAGCAGCTTAGGCTGGGGGCGGGACAATGAGCAGTTCTTC.

The chain has TRBV5-6 and TRBJ2-4, with D maybe TRBD1 (5 bases). Per germline, CDR1 SGHDT and CDR2 YYEEEE. V lost 4 bases and J 0 bases, leaving 8 bases between the germline ends. The CDR3 loop spans 14 amino acids. The CDR3 sequence: CASSKQGAKNIQYF. CDR3 coding DNA: TGTGCCAGCAGCAAGCAGGGAGCCAAAAACATTCAGTACTTC.

This clone was found once. The V and J genes are TRBV5-1 and TRBJ2-7; 11 nucleotides match TRBD2. V lost 5 bases, J lost 5 bases, and 6 bases stayed unmatched. Per germline, CDR1 SGHRS and CDR2 YFSETQ. This CDR3 contains 14 residues. CDR3 DNA sequence: TGCGCCAGCAGTTACGGGACTAGCGGAAACGAGCAGTACTTC. Amino acid sequence: CASSYGTSGNEQYF.

The genes are TRBV2 and TRBJ1-5; D is unresolved. The V gene's germline CDR1 is SNHLY and CDR2 FYNNEI. This CDR3 contains 15 residues. V was cut by 2 bases and J by 6 bases, with 14 bases left in between. The CDR3 nucleotides are TGTGCCAGCAGTGAAAGCCGCCCGGGCCCTCAGCCCCAGCATTTT. Residues: CASSESRPGPQPQHF. The complete variable domain, with remaining parts taken from reference TRBV2 and TRBJ1-5, reads EPEVTQTPSHQVTQMGQEVILRCVPISNHLYFYWYRQILGQKVEFLVSFYNNEISEKSEIFDDQFSVERPDGSNFTLKIRSTKLEDSAMYFCASSESRPGPQPQHFGDGTRLSIL.

V is TRBV4-3 and J is TRBJ2-3; D not resolved. CDR3 length: 14 amino acids. Germline CDR1 LGHNA, CDR2 YSLEER. Trimming shortened V by 4 bases and J by 0 bases, and 8 bases separated the two germline ends. CDR3 in DNA: TGCGCCAGCAGCCCTGGAATAAGCACAGATACGCAGTATTTT. It yields the protein CASSPGISTDTQYF.

The V and J genes are TRBV6-5 and TRBJ2-7; perhaps TRBD2 as D (6 bases). V lost 4 bases to trimming and J lost 3 bases, with 10 bases between them. Germline V gene sequence: CDR1 MNHEY, CDR2 SVGAGI. The CDR3 consists of 13 residues. CDR3 in amino acids: CASSSGLNYEQYF. The CDR3 DNA reads as TGTGCCAGCAGTTCGGGACTGAACTACGAGCAGTACTTC.

The CDR3 loop is CASSPLPPGTGTDTQYF. In DNA, the CDR3 is TGTGCCAGCTCACCACTGCCGCCGGGGACTGGCACAGATACGCAGTATTTT. V and J are TRBV18 and TRBJ2-3, with TRBD2 as a possible D gene (6 bases). The CDR3 runs 17 residues. Trimming removed 1 base at V and 1 base at J, with 15 bases between. Germline V gives CDR1 KGHSH, CDR2 LQKENI.

This clone was observed once. The V call is TRBV7-2, the J call TRBJ2-5, with no clear D. CDR1 SGHTA and CDR2 FQGNSA come from the germline V gene. CDR3 length: 13 amino acids. Trimming shortened V by 2 bases and J by 7 bases, and 11 bases separated the two germline ends. This chain's CDR3 is CASSLKGLLTQYF. CDR3 nucleotides: TGTGCCAGCAGCTTAAAAGGCCTGCTGACCCAGTACTTC.

This clone was observed a single time. This sequence joins TRBV5-1 and TRBJ1-4, with 7 bases matching TRBD1. The CDR3 runs to 16 residues. The junction had 6 bases not matched to a gene; V was cut back by 4 bases and J by 0 bases. The germline gives CDR1 SGHRS, CDR2 YFSETQ. The CDR3 sequence is CASSQRTGPTNEKLFF. CDR3 bases: TGCGCCAGCAGCCAAAGGACAGGCCCAACTAATGAAAAACTGTTTTTT.

This sequence joins TRBV18 and TRBJ2-1; a possible D gene is TRBD2 (6 bases). V lost 3 bases and J 8 bases, leaving 14 bases between the germline ends. Germline-derived CDR1 and CDR2 are KGHSH and LQKENI. The CDR3 extends over 14 amino acids. The DNA for the CDR3 is TGTGCCAGCTCACCTGCCGGGGGACGGCATGAGCAGTTCTTC. Translation gives CASSPAGGRHEQFF.

A word on this clone: The same CDR3 can be traced to other DNA sequences in this sample. The rearrangement links TRBV6-1 to TRBJ2-3; D remains ambiguous. Trimming shortened V by 3 bases and J by 6 bases, and 4 bases separated the two germline ends. Germline loops: CDR1 MNHNS, CDR2 SASEGT. The CDR3 has 11 residues. DNA of the CDR3: TGTGCCAGCAGTGAGTCTGATACGCAGTATTTT. Translation: CASSESDTQYF.

J is TRBJ1-1 and V is TRBV19, with D possibly matching TRBD1 (5 bases). CDR1 is LNHDA, CDR2 SQIVND, per germline (reference sequence). Trimming removed 8 bases at V and 1 base at J, with 11 bases between. The CDR3 is 13 residues long. CDR3 coding DNA: TGTGCCAGTGCGGGGCAGCCGAACACTGAAGCTTTCTTT. This gives the protein CASAGQPNTEAFF.

J is TRBJ1-4 and V is TRBV6-5, with no clear D. Germline V gives CDR1 MNHEY, CDR2 SVGAGI. Trimming shortened V by 0 bases and J by 3 bases, and 5 bases separated the two germline ends. The CDR3 length is 14 residues. The CDR3 here is CASSYSVANEKLFF. The CDR3, as DNA: TGTGCCAGCAGTTACTCGGTGGCTAATGAAAAACTGTTTTTT.

This chain uses TRBV25-1 with TRBJ2-7, with 11 bases fitting TRBD1. The germline gives CDR1 MGHDK, CDR2 SYGVNS. The V and J ends lost 4 bases and 4 bases, in that order; junction bases with no gene match: 9. This CDR3 has 16 residues. Here the CDR3 reads CASSGSWGQGEYEQYF. The CDR3, as DNA: TGTGCCAGCAGTGGGTCTTGGGGACAGGGGGAGTACGAGCAGTACTTC.

Worth noting for this clone: This same CDR3 is encoded by further DNA sequences in the sample. V usage is TRBV5-1 and J usage is TRBJ2-7; 8 nucleotides align to TRBD1. V trimming: 5 bases; J trimming: 0 bases; junction bases outside the gene matches: 7. Germline CDR1 and CDR2: SGHRS and YFSETQ. This CDR3 spans 15 amino acids. CDR3 sequence (DNA): TGCGCCAGCAGTCTTGGACAGGGAATCTCCTACGAGCAGTACTTC. Its translation is CASSLGQGISYEQYF.

This clone occurred once. The rearrangement links TRBV6-6 to TRBJ2-7; D is perhaps TRBD1 (5 bases). The CDR3 has 15 residues. In germline, CDR1 is MNHNY, CDR2 SVGAGI (reference sequence). The V and J ends lost 2 bases and 0 bases respectively, with 11 bases between them. The CDR3 nucleotides are TGTGCCAGCAGTTACCAGACGACAGCCTCCTACGAGCAGTACTTC. It encodes CASSYQTTASYEQYF.

With regard to this clone: The identical CDR3 is also encoded by other nucleotide sequences in the sample. The rearrangement links TRBV9 to TRBJ2-7, with 10 nucleotides matching TRBD1. Unmatched junction bases numbered 1, after V lost 2 bases and J lost 2 bases. CDR3 length equals 14 residues. The germline V gene has CDR1 SGDLS and CDR2 YYNGEE. The CDR3 DNA follows: TGTGCCAGCAGCGTTGGACAGGGGGCCTACGAGCAGTACTTC. Protein sequence: CASSVGQGAYEQYF.